Below are 25 T cell receptor beta chains sequenced from a single sample in a study of cytomegalovirus exposure and HLA in healthy donors. The PCR used 60 Vbeta and 13 Jbeta primers. Clones were sequenced by immunoSEQ multiplex PCR, and TCRdb holds only the in-frame ones, with some missing. The sample carries 130,000 or so clones, around 80% recorded once. Source material: PBMCs. The receptors shown here come from a man aged 30 to 39 in good health and CMV-seronegative.

This chain joins TRBV7-2 and TRBJ1-5, with TRBD1 as a possible D gene (6 bases). Trimming shortened V by 3 bases and J by 1 base, and 10 bases separated the two germline ends. The CDR3 length is 15 residues. Per germline, CDR1 SGHTA and CDR2 FQGNSA. CDR3 sequence (DNA): TGTGCCAGCAGCTTGACAGGACCCAGCAATCAGCCCCAGCATTTT. Protein product: CASSLTGPSNQPQHF. Together with reference TRBV7-2 and TRBJ1-5, the CDR3 gives the full variable domain: GAGVSQSPSNKVTEKGKDVELRCDPISGHTALYWYRQSLGQGLEFLIYFQGNSAPDKSGLPSDRFSAERTGGSVSTLTIQRTQQEDSAVYLCASSLTGPSNQPQHFGDGTRLSIL.

Concerning this clone: At one end the junction does not follow the germline gene, possibly because of a read error. The chain is built from TRBV7-7 and TRBJ2-3; 7 nucleotides agree with TRBD2. CDR1 is SSHAT and CDR2 is FNYEAQ in the germline V gene (reference sequence). CDR3 length: 14 amino acids. The DNA of the CDR3 is TGTGCTAGCAGCTTAGGACTAGTCTCAGATACGCAGTATTTT. This sequence encodes CASSLGLVSDTQYF. The full variable domain, in which reference TRBV7-7 and TRBJ2-3 provide the parts outside the CDR3, is GAGVSQSPRYKVTKRGQDVTLRCDPISSHATLYWYQQALGQGPEFLTYFNYEAQPDKSGLPSDRFSAERPEGSISTLTIQRTEQRDSAMYRCASSLGLVSDTQYFGPGTRLTVL.

The V and J genes are TRBV4-2 and TRBJ1-2; no reliable D call. V gave up 2 bases and J gave up 8 bases, with 15 bases separating them. Germline CDR1 LGHNA, CDR2 YNFKEQ. The CDR3 consists of 14 residues. CDR3: CASSQPPEGGGYTF. In DNA, the CDR3 is TGTGCCAGCAGCCAACCCCCGGAGGGAGGCGGCTACACCTTC.

The chain combines TRBV5-1 with TRBJ2-3; 12 bases are shared with TRBD2. Germline V gene lookup returns CDR1 SGHRS and CDR2 YFSETQ. The J segment lost 3 bases and the V segment lost 3 bases, leaving 5 bases of the junction unmatched. The CDR3 length is 16 residues. DNA for the CDR3: TGCGCCAGCAGCTCAGGACTAGCGGGGAGTACAGATACGCAGTATTTT. Translated: CASSSGLAGSTDTQYF. The full variable domain, its missing parts supplied by reference TRBV5-1 and TRBJ2-3, is KAGVTQTPRYLIKTRGQQVTLSCSPISGHRSVSWYQQTPGQGLQFLFEYFSETQRNKGNFPGRFSGRQFSNSRSEMNVSTLELGDSALYLCASSSGLAGSTDTQYFGPGTRLTVL.

This chain connects TRBV4-1 to TRBJ2-1, with D possibly TRBD2 on 6 matching bases. Between the trimmed V and J ends, which lost 3 bases and 0 bases, there was a span of 18 bases. This CDR3 is built from 18 residues. The germline gives CDR1 MGHRA, CDR2 YSYEKL. CDR3 sequence reads: CASSHRFRDSSSYNEQFF. The DNA for the CDR3 is TGCGCCAGCAGCCACCGGTTCCGGGACTCGAGCTCCTACAATGAGCAGTTCTTC.

V usage is TRBV2 and J usage is TRBJ1-4; the D is unclear. CDR1 is SNHLY and CDR2 is FYNNEI in the germline V gene. This CDR3 contains 19 residues. Trimming pared 6 bases from V and 0 bases from J, leaving 23 bases between. The CDR3 is CASRHSSTGSAATNEKLFF. The CDR3 DNA sequence: TGTGCCAGCAGGCACTCCTCCACGGGATCTGCTGCAACTAATGAAAAACTGTTTTTT.

This sequence joins TRBV19 and TRBJ1-6, with 10 nucleotides matching TRBD1. Per germline, CDR1 LNHDA and CDR2 SQIVND (reference sequence). The junction had 6 bases not matched to a gene; V was cut back by 2 bases and J by 8 bases. The length of the CDR3 is 16 residues. The CDR3 here is CASSISRGTGDSPLHF. In DNA form, the CDR3 reads TGTGCCAGTAGTATATCGCGTGGGACAGGGGATTCACCCCTCCACTTT.

The chain employs TRBV6-5 and TRBJ2-2; maybe TRBD2 (7 bases). Germline CDR1 reads MNHEY; CDR2 reads SVGAGI. V was shortened by 0 bases and J by 4 bases, with 12 bases between the two germline ends. The CDR3 runs 16 residues. The CDR3 nucleotides read TGTGCCAGCAGTTACTCGATGGGAGGGGGCACCGGGGAGCTGTTTTTT. Protein: CASSYSMGGGTGELFF.

The chain employs TRBV6-6 and TRBJ1-1, with 7 bases that match TRBD1. Trimming cost V 1 base and J 9 bases; bases outside gene matches: 8. Germline CDR1 MNHNY, CDR2 SVGAGI (reference sequence). The CDR3 length is 14 residues. The DNA of the CDR3 is TGTGCCAGCAGTTACTATTTCCAGGGGGAAAAAGCTTTCTTT. Translating gives CASSYYFQGEKAFF.

This chain connects TRBV4-1 to TRBJ1-2; TRBD1 matches 7 bases. Trimming took 0 bases from V and 1 from J; bases not matched to a gene: 2. The CDR3 runs to 15 residues. Germline CDR1 and CDR2: MGHRA and YSYEKL. DNA of the CDR3: TGCGCCAGCAGCCAAGAAACAGGGGTTAACTATGGCTACACCTTC. This gives the protein CASSQETGVNYGYTF.

The chain carries TRBV5-6 and TRBJ1-1; D may be TRBD1 (6 bases). With 3 bases removed from V and 10 bases from J, the gap between germline ends came to 13 bases. This CDR3 spans 12 amino acids. The germline gives CDR1 SGHDT, CDR2 YYEEEE. CDR3 coding DNA: TGTGCCAGCAGCTGGGTACAGGGTAGAGCTTTCTTT. Translated: CASSWVQGRAFF.

V is TRBV28 and J is TRBJ1-1, with TRBD1 matching over 7 bases. Germline CDR1 and CDR2: MDHEN and SYDVKM. The V gene end was trimmed by 8 bases and the J gene end by 3 bases; junction bases not matched to a gene: 6. CDR3 length equals 13 residues. CDR3 nucleotides: TGTGCCAGCGGGGACAGCTCCGACACTGAAGCTTTCTTT. This codes for CASGDSSDTEAFF. Filled out from reference TRBV28 and TRBJ1-1, the complete variable domain reads DVKVTQSSRYLVKRTGEKVFLECVQDMDHENMFWYRQDPGLGLRLIYFSYDVKMKEKGDIPEGYSVSREKKERFSLILESASTNQTSMYLCASGDSSDTEAFFGQGTRLTVV.

V and J are TRBV4-2 and TRBJ1-2; perhaps TRBD1 as D (5 bases). Germline values: CDR1 LGHNA, CDR2 YNFKEQ. V was shortened by 0 bases and J by 8 bases, with 16 bases between the two germline ends. The CDR3 length is 15 residues. The CDR3 sequence: CASSQDGHLQEGYTF. The CDR3 nucleotides are TGTGCCAGCAGCCAAGATGGACACCTCCAGGAGGGCTACACCTTC.

The chain carries TRBV28 and TRBJ2-5; D perhaps matches TRBD1 (8 bases). The CDR3 is 15 amino acids. V lost 6 bases to trimming and J lost 2 bases, with 16 bases between them. From germline, CDR1 is MDHEN and CDR2 SYDVKM. The CDR3 loop is CASSRGGTGQETQYF. DNA of the CDR3: TGTGCCAGCAGCAGGGGGGGGACAGGTCAAGAGACCCAGTACTTC.

This chain joins TRBV5-1 and TRBJ2-5, with D possibly being TRBD1 (5 bases). The V end lost 0 bases, the J end lost 4 bases, and 13 bases lay between the germline ends. CDR1 and CDR2 from the germline V gene are SGHRS and YFSETQ. The CDR3 sequence is 15 residues long. The CDR3: CASSLGGASPETQYF. Here the CDR3 DNA reads TGCGCCAGCAGCTTGGGGGGCGCCTCTCCAGAGACCCAGTACTTC.

This clone showed up just a few times. The rearrangement joins TRBV28 to TRBJ2-1; TRBD1 is a possible D gene (5 bases). The length of the CDR3 is 14 residues. Germline V gene lookup returns CDR1 MDHEN and CDR2 SYDVKM. V lost 2 bases and J lost 4, with 9 bases in between. The CDR3 nucleotides are TGTGCCAGCAGTTTACGGCAGGGTTACAATGAGCAGTTCTTC. Translated, it gives CASSLRQGYNEQFF.

The CDR3 loop is CASKLGRYNEQFF. The CDR3 DNA follows: TGTGCCAGCAAACTAGGGAGGTACAATGAGCAGTTCTTC. The chain joins TRBV6-1 to TRBJ2-1, with D possibly TRBD2 on 6 matching bases. Germline values: CDR1 MNHNS, CDR2 SASEGT. This CDR3 region has 13 residues. V gave up 7 bases and J gave up 4 bases, with 11 bases separating them.

This clone is a singleton in its sample. V gene TRBV28 combines with J gene TRBJ1-5; 9 nucleotides line up with TRBD1. Looked up from germline, CDR1 is MDHEN and CDR2 is SYDVKM. V dropped 4 bases and J dropped 7; count of bases not matched to a gene: 8. CDR3 size: 15 residues. The CDR3 DNA follows: TGTGCCAGCAGTTATACAGGGGGCGAGTGGCAGCCCCAGCATTTT. Translated, it gives CASSYTGGEWQPQHF.

The chain combines TRBV6-1 with TRBJ2-2; the D gene is possibly TRBD1 (6 bases). Germline-derived CDR1 and CDR2 are MNHNS and SASEGT. This CDR3 comprises 16 residues. Trimming shortened V by 2 bases and J by 1 base, and 11 bases separated the two germline ends. The CDR3 loop reads CASSERQVGNTGELFF. For the CDR3, the DNA is TGTGCCAGCAGTGAAAGACAGGTTGGGAACACCGGGGAGCTGTTTTTT.

In its sample, this clone was seen once. The rearrangement uses TRBV7-2 and TRBJ2-5, with 9 bases that match TRBD2. This CDR3 comprises 14 residues. V lost 3 bases to trimming and J lost 3 bases; unmatched junction nucleotides: 2. Germline lookup yields CDR1 SGHTA and CDR2 FQGNSA. The CDR3 protein is CASSFQRGEETQYF. CDR3 nucleotides: TGTGCCAGCAGCTTTCAGCGGGGGGAAGAGACCCAGTACTTC.

The chain employs TRBV11-2 and TRBJ1-3; 9 bases line up with TRBD1. Germline-derived CDR1 and CDR2 are SGHAT and FQNNGV. V trimming: 5 bases; J trimming: 4 bases; junction bases outside the gene matches: 3. There are 14 residues in the CDR3. CDR3 protein: CASSPGTGGNTIYF. The CDR3 DNA is TGTGCCAGCAGCCCAGGGACAGGGGGAAACACCATATATTTT. Using reference TRBV11-2 and TRBJ1-3 for the parts outside the CDR3, the full variable domain is EAGVAQSPRYKIIEKRQSVAFWCNPISGHATLYWYQQILGQGPKLLIQFQNNGVVDDSQLPKDRFSAERLKGVDSTLKIQPAKLEDSAVYLCASSPGTGGNTIYFGEGSWLTVV.

This chain uses TRBV28 with TRBJ1-4; D is unclear. The CDR3 runs to 14 residues. CDR1 and CDR2 from the germline V gene are MDHEN and SYDVKM. Trimming took 6 bases from V and 6 from J, leaving 14 bases between them. The CDR3 nucleotides read TGTGCCAGCAGCCCGACCTCAGCGGATGAAAAACTGTTTTTT. This codes for CASSPTSADEKLFF.

J is TRBJ2-2 and V is TRBV27; 7 bases line up with TRBD1. Germline CDR1 and CDR2: MNHEY and SMNVEV (reference sequence). Trimming at V came to 4 bases and at J to 6 bases, leaving 5 bases not matched to a gene. CDR3 length: 14 amino acids. Written as DNA, the CDR3 is TGTGCCAGCAGTTCCCAGGGGGAACCCGGGGAGCTGTTTTTT. Protein: CASSSQGEPGELFF.

The J gene is TRBJ1-5, the V gene TRBV28; TRBD1 matches at 7 bases. The CDR3 length is 14 residues. Germline V gene sequence: CDR1 MDHEN, CDR2 SYDVKM. The V segment lost 5 bases and the J segment 4 bases; nucleotides outside the gene matches: 5. The CDR3: CASSRDSLNQPQHF. CDR3 sequence (DNA): TGTGCCAGCAGTCGGGACAGCCTTAATCAGCCCCAGCATTTT.

The CDR3 protein is CASSFEGELDTQYF. CDR3 bases: TGCGCCAGCAGCTTTGAAGGGGAATTAGATACGCAGTATTTT. The chain employs TRBV5-1 and TRBJ2-3; possibly TRBD1 for D (5 bases). The CDR3 sequence is 14 residues long. The germline V gene encodes CDR1 SGHRS and CDR2 YFSETQ. V was shortened by 2 bases and J by 5 bases, with 12 bases between the two germline ends. Looking up the rest from reference TRBV5-1 and TRBJ2-3 gives the full variable domain: KAGVTQTPRYLIKTRGQQVTLSCSPISGHRSVSWYQQTPGQGLQFLFEYFSETQRNKGNFPGRFSGRQFSNSRSEMNVSTLELGDSALYLCASSFEGELDTQYFGPGTRLTVL.